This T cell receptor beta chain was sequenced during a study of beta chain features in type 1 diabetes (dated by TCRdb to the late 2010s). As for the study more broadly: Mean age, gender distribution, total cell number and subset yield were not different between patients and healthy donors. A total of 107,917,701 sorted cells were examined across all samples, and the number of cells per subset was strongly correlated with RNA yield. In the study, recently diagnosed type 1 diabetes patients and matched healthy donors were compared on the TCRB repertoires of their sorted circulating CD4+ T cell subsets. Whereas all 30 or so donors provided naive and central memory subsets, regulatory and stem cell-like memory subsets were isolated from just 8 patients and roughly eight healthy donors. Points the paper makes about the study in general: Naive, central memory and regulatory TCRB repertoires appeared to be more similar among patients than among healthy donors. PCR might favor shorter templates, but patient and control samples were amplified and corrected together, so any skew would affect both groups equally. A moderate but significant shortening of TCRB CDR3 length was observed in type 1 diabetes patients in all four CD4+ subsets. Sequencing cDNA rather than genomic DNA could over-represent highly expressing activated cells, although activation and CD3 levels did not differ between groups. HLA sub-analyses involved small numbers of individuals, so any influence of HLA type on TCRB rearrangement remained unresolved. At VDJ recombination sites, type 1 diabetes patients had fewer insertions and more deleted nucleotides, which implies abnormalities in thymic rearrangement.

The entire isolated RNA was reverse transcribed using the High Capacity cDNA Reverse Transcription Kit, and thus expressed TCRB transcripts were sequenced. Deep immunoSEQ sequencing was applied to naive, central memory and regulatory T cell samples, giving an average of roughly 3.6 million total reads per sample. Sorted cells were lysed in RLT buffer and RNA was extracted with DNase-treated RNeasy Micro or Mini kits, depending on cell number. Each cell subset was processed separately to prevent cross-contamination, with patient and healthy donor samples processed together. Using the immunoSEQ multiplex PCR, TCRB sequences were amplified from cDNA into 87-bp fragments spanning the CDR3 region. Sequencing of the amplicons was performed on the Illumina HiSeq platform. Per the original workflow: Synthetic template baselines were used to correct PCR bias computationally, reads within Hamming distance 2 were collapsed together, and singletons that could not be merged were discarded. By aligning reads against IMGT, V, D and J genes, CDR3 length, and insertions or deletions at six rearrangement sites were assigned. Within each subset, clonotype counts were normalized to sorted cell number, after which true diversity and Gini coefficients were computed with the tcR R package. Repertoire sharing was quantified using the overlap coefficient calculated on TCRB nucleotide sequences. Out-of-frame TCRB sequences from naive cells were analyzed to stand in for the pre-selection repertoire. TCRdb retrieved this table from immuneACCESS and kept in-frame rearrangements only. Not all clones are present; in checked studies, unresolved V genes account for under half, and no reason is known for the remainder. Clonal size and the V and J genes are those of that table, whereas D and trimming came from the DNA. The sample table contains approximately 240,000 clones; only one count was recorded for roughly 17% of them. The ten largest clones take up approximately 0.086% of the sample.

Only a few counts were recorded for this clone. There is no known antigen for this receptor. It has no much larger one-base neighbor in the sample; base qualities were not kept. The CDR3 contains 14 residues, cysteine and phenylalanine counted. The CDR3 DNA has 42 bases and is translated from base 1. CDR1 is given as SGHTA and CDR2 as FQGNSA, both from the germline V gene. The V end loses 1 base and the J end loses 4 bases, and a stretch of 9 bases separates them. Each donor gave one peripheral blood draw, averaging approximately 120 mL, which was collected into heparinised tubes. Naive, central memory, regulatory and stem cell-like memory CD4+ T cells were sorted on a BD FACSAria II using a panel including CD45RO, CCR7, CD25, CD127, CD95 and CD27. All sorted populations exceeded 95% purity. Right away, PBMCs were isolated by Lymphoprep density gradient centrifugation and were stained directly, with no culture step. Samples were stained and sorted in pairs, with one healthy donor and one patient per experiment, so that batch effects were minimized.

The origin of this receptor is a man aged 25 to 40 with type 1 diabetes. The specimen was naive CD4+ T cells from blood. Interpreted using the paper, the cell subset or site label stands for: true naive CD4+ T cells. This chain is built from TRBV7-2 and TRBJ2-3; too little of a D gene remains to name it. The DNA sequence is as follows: TGTGCCAGCAGCTTAGTCGAAACGGCAGATACGCAGTATTTT. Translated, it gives CASSLVETADTQYF.